Each of the 25 T cell receptor beta chains below was sequenced from the same sample in a study of blood T cell repertoires in COVID-19. TCRdb keeps only in-frame clones here, not all; method: immunoSEQ multiplex PCR. The data hold 40,000 to 55,000 clones, with roughly nine tenths observed a single time. Source material: peripheral blood. These receptors originate from a woman of 80 years or more with acute or convalescent COVID-19.

The CDR3 sequence is CASSPTGGQGEKLFF. The CDR3 DNA sequence: TGTGCCAGCAGTCCAACAGGGGGCCAGGGTGAAAAACTGTTTTTT. The chain joins TRBV6-6 to TRBJ1-4; TRBD1 aligns across 9 bases. The CDR3 has 15 amino acids. V shed 5 bases and J 7 bases; nucleotides not matched to a gene: 8. Germline V CDR1 and CDR2: MNHNY, SVGAGI (reference sequence).

This clone was picked up one time. The chain combines TRBV4-2 with TRBJ1-4; D is unclear. The CDR3 covers 13 residues. V was trimmed by 0 bases and J by 8 bases, leaving 7 bases between them. In germline, CDR1 is LGHNA, CDR2 YNFKEQ. CDR3 sequence: CASSQDRREKLFF. In DNA form, the CDR3 reads TGTGCCAGCAGCCAAGATCGGAGGGAAAAACTGTTTTTT.

The chain joins TRBV5-1 to TRBJ2-5; 15 bases match TRBD2. The CDR3 is 16 amino acids. V was pared by 4 bases and J by 4 bases, with 5 bases of the junction left unmatched. Germline V CDR1 and CDR2: SGHRS, YFSETQ. The CDR3 spells CASSRTSGGARETQYF. The CDR3, as DNA: TGCGCCAGCAGCCGGACTAGCGGGGGGGCACGAGAGACCCAGTACTTC.

This sequence joins TRBV7-2 and TRBJ2-1, with D possibly TRBD1 on 6 matching bases. The V gene's germline CDR1 is SGHTA and CDR2 FQGNSA. This CDR3 is 13 amino acids long. Trimming pared 5 bases from V and 8 bases from J, leaving 13 bases between. The CDR3 protein is CASSPGTYDEQFF. The DNA of the CDR3 is TGTGCCAGCAGCCCCGGGACATATGATGAGCAGTTCTTC.

The genes are TRBV18 and TRBJ1-1, with D uncertain. Germline V CDR1 and CDR2: KGHSH, LQKENI. The CDR3 has 14 amino acids. V was cut by 3 bases and J by 1 base, with 9 bases left in between. The CDR3 spells CASSPVIRNTEAFF. The CDR3 DNA is TGTGCCAGCTCACCCGTAATTAGGAACACTGAAGCTTTCTTT.

The chain links TRBV24-1 to TRBJ2-1, with 7 bases identical to TRBD2. J lost 9 bases, V lost 4 bases, and 11 bases had no gene match. Per the germline V gene, CDR1 is KGHDR and CDR2 is SFDVKD. The CDR3 consists of 15 residues. CDR3 sequence: CATSDPGLGRGEQFF. CDR3 sequence (DNA): TGTGCCACCAGTGACCCCGGACTAGGGAGGGGTGAGCAGTTCTTC.

V usage is TRBV7-2 and J usage is TRBJ1-2; D not resolved. This CDR3 comprises 14 residues. V lost 4 bases and J 4 bases, leaving 13 bases between the germline ends. Germline CDR1 and CDR2: SGHTA and FQGNSA. The CDR3 here is CASSSPGGVYGYTF. As DNA, the CDR3 is TGTGCCAGCAGCTCCCCAGGAGGAGTCTATGGCTACACCTTC. The whole variable domain, filled in from reference TRBV7-2 and TRBJ1-2, reads GAGVSQSPSNKVTEKGKDVELRCDPISGHTALYWYRQSLGQGLEFLIYFQGNSAPDKSGLPSDRFSAERTGGSVSTLTIQRTQQEDSAVYLCASSSPGGVYGYTFGSGTRLTVV.

The chain joins TRBV3-1 (or the pseudogene TRBV3-2) to TRBJ2-3, with 9 bases fitting TRBD2. V was clipped by 4 bases and J by 1 base; unmatched bases: 9. Germline CDR1 reads LGHDT; CDR2 reads YNNKEL (reference sequence). The CDR3 consists of 17 residues. CDR3 residues: CASSRGGAGYGTDTQYF. The CDR3 DNA reads TGTGCCAGCAGCCGCGGGGGGGCGGGATACGGCACAGATACGCAGTATTTT.

The genes are TRBV5-1 and TRBJ2-3; TRBD1 agrees at 9 bases. V trimming: 4 bases; J trimming: 3 bases; junction bases outside the gene matches: 3. The CDR3 extends over 14 amino acids. Germline V gene sequence: CDR1 SGHRS, CDR2 YFSETQ. CDR3 amino acids: CASSTDRGTDTQYF. CDR3 nucleotide sequence: TGCGCCAGCAGCACAGACAGGGGGACAGATACGCAGTATTTT.

V is TRBV19 and J is TRBJ2-5; 10 bases fit TRBD2. CDR3 length: 14 amino acids. In germline, CDR1 is LNHDA, CDR2 SQIVND (reference sequence). J lost 3 bases, V lost 4 bases, and 2 bases had no gene match. This chain's CDR3 is CASSSSGGKETQYF. The CDR3 region has the DNA TGTGCCAGTAGTAGTAGCGGGGGGAAAGAGACCCAGTACTTC.

The genes are TRBV3-1 (or the pseudogene TRBV3-2) and TRBJ1-4, with TRBD1 as a possible D gene (5 bases). Per the germline V gene, CDR1 is LGHDT and CDR2 is YNNKEL (reference sequence). This CDR3 is built from 16 residues. V was shortened by 4 bases and J by 8 bases, with 20 bases between the two germline ends. The CDR3 region has the DNA TGTGCCAGCAGCCCCTATCCGGGGGGGTCGAGGGAAAAACTGTTTTTT. Protein product: CASSPYPGGSREKLFF.

The chain recombines TRBV6-5 with TRBJ2-1; 11 bases are a match to TRBD2. The V gene's germline CDR1 is MNHEY and CDR2 SVGAGI. V lost 4 bases to trimming and J lost 3 bases; unmatched junction nucleotides: 5. The CDR3 consists of 16 residues. CDR3 loop: CASSSLAGGGYNEQFF. CDR3 in DNA: TGTGCCAGCAGTTCCCTAGCGGGGGGCGGCTACAATGAGCAGTTCTTC.

This clone was counted once. The chain recombines TRBV7-9 with TRBJ2-5; possibly TRBD2 for D (5 bases). In germline, CDR1 is SEHNR, CDR2 FQNEAQ (reference sequence). Trimming removed 6 bases from V and 3 bases from J, with 8 bases in between. This CDR3 comprises 12 residues. The CDR3 region is CASREAEETQYF. CDR3 nucleotides: TGTGCCAGCAGGGAAGCGGAAGAGACCCAGTACTTC.

This chain uses TRBV11-2 with TRBJ1-3; D not resolved. The CDR3 extends over 16 amino acids. V lost 7 bases, J lost 0 bases, and 16 bases lay in between. Germline values: CDR1 SGHAT, CDR2 FQNNGV. CDR3 DNA sequence: TGTGCCAGCACCTCAGGTCGGGAAATCTCTGGAAACACCATATATTTT. Its translation is CASTSGREISGNTIYF.

V usage is TRBV18 and J usage is TRBJ1-2, with D unresolved. Trimming removed 0 bases from V and 0 bases from J, with 8 bases in between. The CDR3 runs to 15 residues. Germline V CDR1 and CDR2: KGHSH, LQKENI. The CDR3 here is CASSPPSSSNYGYTF. Here the CDR3 DNA reads TGTGCCAGCTCACCACCGAGTAGCTCTAACTATGGCTACACCTTC.

V is TRBV7-9 and J is TRBJ2-5, with 7 nucleotides matching TRBD2. Germline CDR1 and CDR2: SEHNR and FQNEAQ (reference sequence). J was trimmed by 4 bases and V by 7 bases; bases with no gene match: 12. The CDR3 length is 15 residues. The CDR3 nucleotides read TGTGCCAGCACCGGGGGAGGGGTGATTAGAGAGACCCAGTACTTC. Protein product: CASTGGGVIRETQYF.

The V gene is TRBV2, the J gene TRBJ1-2; possibly TRBD1 for D (5 bases). The V end was cut by 7 bases, the J end by 4 bases, with 22 bases between. The V gene's germline CDR1 is SNHLY and CDR2 FYNNEI. This CDR3 contains 16 residues. In nucleotides, the CDR3 is TGTGCCAGCAAGGGCTCGCAGGGATCGATCTTCTATGGCTACACCTTC. This gives the protein CASKGSQGSIFYGYTF.

This clone showed up just once. This chain connects TRBV10-1 to TRBJ2-5, with D possibly TRBD1 on 5 matching bases. CDR3 size: 15 residues. The germline V gene encodes CDR1 WNHNN and CDR2 SYGVQD (reference sequence). V was shortened by 10 bases and J by 4 bases, with 22 bases between the two germline ends. CDR3 DNA: TGCGCCATCGCCAGGTGGAAGGGGCGAGGAGAGACCCAGTACTTC. This translates into CAIARWKGRGETQYF.

The V gene is TRBV7-8, the J gene TRBJ2-7; D remains unclear. V dropped 1 base and J dropped 3 bases, with 10 bases sitting between them. The CDR3 is 14 residues long. CDR1 is SGHVS, CDR2 FQNEAQ, per germline. As DNA, the CDR3 is TGTGCCAGCAGCTTAGTCCAGAAAGACTACGAGCAGTACGTC. Translating gives CASSLVQKDYEQYV.

This clone was counted a few times. The chain links TRBV6-5 to TRBJ1-1, with D tentatively TRBD1 (5 bases). CDR3 length: 14 residues. Germline V gene sequence: CDR1 MNHEY, CDR2 SVGAGI. V was cut by 6 bases and J by 0 bases, with 11 bases left in between. The CDR3 loop is CASRAPGMNTEAFF. The CDR3 DNA reads TGTGCCAGCAGAGCCCCAGGGATGAACACTGAAGCTTTCTTT.

The chain uses TRBV5-6 and TRBJ2-1, with D possibly matching TRBD1 (5 bases). Germline CDR1 reads SGHDT; CDR2 reads YYEEEE. Trimming removed 5 bases from V and 14 bases from J, with 17 bases in between. This CDR3 is built from 12 residues. The CDR3 DNA reads as TGTGCCAGCAGACTATCCCAGGGTGGAGAGTTCTTC. This sequence encodes CASRLSQGGEFF.

V usage is TRBV13 and J usage is TRBJ2-1; tentative D call: TRBD1 (6 bases). Germline CDR1 is PRHDT and CDR2 is FYEKMQ (reference sequence). CDR3 length equals 12 residues. V shed 2 bases and J shed 7 bases, with 6 bases lying between them. The CDR3 region is CASSLTGNEQFF. CDR3 nucleotide sequence: TGTGCCAGCAGCTTAACAGGGAATGAGCAGTTCTTC.

This sequence joins TRBV28 and TRBJ2-1; 7 bases are shared with TRBD1. This CDR3 has 16 amino acids. Per germline, CDR1 MDHEN and CDR2 SYDVKM. The V segment lost 7 bases and the J segment 7 bases; nucleotides outside the gene matches: 16. This CDR3 is CASNVVGAGGINEQFF. The CDR3 bases are TGTGCCAGCAATGTGGTAGGGGCAGGGGGTATTAATGAGCAGTTCTTC.

The V and J genes are TRBV10-3 and TRBJ2-2; TRBD2 agrees at 8 bases. With 0 bases clipped from V and 3 bases from J, the junction kept 3 bases outside the gene matches. The length of the CDR3 is 16 residues. From germline, CDR1 is ENHRY and CDR2 SYGVKD. CDR3 sequence reads: CAISESDGGDTGELFF. In DNA form, the CDR3 reads TGTGCCATCAGTGAGTCGGACGGGGGGGACACCGGGGAGCTGTTTTTT.

The chain carries TRBV5-1 and TRBJ1-1; 8 positions agree with TRBD1. This CDR3 contains 15 residues. The V and J ends lost 4 bases and 5 bases, in that order; junction bases with no gene match: 10. Germline loops: CDR1 SGHRS, CDR2 YFSETQ. The CDR3 region is CASSPSGQGGTEAFF. For the CDR3, the DNA is TGCGCCAGCAGCCCCTCTGGACAGGGAGGGACTGAAGCTTTCTTT.